This TCR beta chain emerged from a study of shared clonotypes between healthy human individuals. Only in-frame clones appear in the TCRdb table, and some are missing; sequencing was by immunoSEQ multiplex PCR. The sample holds 2 million to 3 million clones; around 94% are singletons and the top ten take around 0.14%. The trim removed 9 bases at V and 0 bases at J, leaving 7 bases unmatched. Per the germline V gene, CDR1 is SEHNR and CDR2 is FQNEAQ (reference sequence). This CDR3 contains 15 residues. The origin of this receptor is a man aged 18 to 29 in good health. The specimen was naive CD4+ T cells sorted from blood. Subset denoted: CD45RA+ positively selected. V and J are TRBV7-9 and TRBJ2-2, with 7 bases aligning to TRBD1. CDR3 in amino acids: CASRTGPTNTGELFF. The CDR3 DNA reads as TGTGCCAGTAGGACAGGTCCTACGAACACCGGGGAGCTGTTTTTT.